This T cell receptor (beta chain) was captured in a study of glioma-infiltrating T cells. Germline V gives CDR1 SNHLY, CDR2 FYNNEI. CDR3 length equals 13 residues. Using RNA template, CDR3s of TCR alpha and beta were amplified with iRepertoire arm-PCR. TCRdb analysed the multiplex PCR reads with MiXCR anew, one entry per CDR3 protein. The sample carries 150,000 to 200,000 distinct CDR3 sequences, 32% recorded once. Study results and limitations: CDR3 overlap between tissue and blood was very small.

Comments on this clonotype: Antigen: not known. Germline is not matched at one junction end, which may reflect a read error.

The rearrangement links TRBV2 to TRBJ2-3; D gene ambiguous. The origin of this receptor is a human donor with low-grade glioma or glioblastoma, undergoing nonglioma brain surgery, or in good health (not recorded which). The sample was glioma tissue, nonneoplastic brain tissue, or PBMCs (not recorded which). This chain's CDR3 is CASSEGSRDTQYF. The CDR3 DNA is TGTGCCAGCAGTGAAGGTAGCAGAGATACGCAGTATTTT.